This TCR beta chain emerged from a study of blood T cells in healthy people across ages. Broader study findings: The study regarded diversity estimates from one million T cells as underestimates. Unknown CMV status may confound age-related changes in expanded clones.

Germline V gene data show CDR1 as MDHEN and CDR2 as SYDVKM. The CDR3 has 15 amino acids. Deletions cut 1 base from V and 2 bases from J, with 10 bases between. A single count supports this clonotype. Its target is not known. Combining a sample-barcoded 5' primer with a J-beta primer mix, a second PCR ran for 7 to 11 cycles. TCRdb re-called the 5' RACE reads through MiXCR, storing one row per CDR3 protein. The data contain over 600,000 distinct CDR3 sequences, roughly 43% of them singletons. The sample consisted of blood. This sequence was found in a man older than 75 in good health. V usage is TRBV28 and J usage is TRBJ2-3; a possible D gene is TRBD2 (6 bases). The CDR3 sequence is CASSLLGTVTDTQYF. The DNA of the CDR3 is TGTGCCAGCAGTTTATTGGGGACTGTCACAGATACGCAGTATTTT.